This TCR beta chain was observed in a study of Graves' ophthalmopathy and Graves' hyperthyroidism. Study outcomes and limitations: In separating ophthalmopathy from stable hyperthyroidism, a 13-signature model achieved about 90% sensitivity and around 81% specificity. Most thyroid clonotypes expanded beyond 0.001 frequency were also found in blood.

This clonotype was counted ten times or more. Its antigen is not known. No donor had other autoimmune disease, uncontrolled infection, pregnancy or lactation. Amplification targeted the TCR beta CDR3 regions, with RNA transcripts as the source material. In the first round, RT-PCR was carried out with HTBI primers, and a multiplex PCR formed the second round. TCRdb analysed the multiplex PCR reads with MiXCR anew, one entry per CDR3 protein. The table includes hundreds of thousands of distinct CDR3 sequences, roughly 21% detected once. Germline CDR1 SGHTA, CDR2 FQGNSA. The V gene lost 5 bases and the J gene lost 4 bases, with 19 bases spanning the gap. The CDR3 is 16 amino acids.

The clonotype comes from a woman aged 45 to 65 with Graves' ophthalmopathy. Sequencing was carried out using peripheral blood. V usage is TRBV7-2 and J usage is TRBJ2-3; D is uncertain. The CDR3 sequence is CASSRLGSHGSDTQYF. The CDR3 DNA follows: TGTGCCAGCAGCCGCCTGGGGTCCCACGGCTCAGATACGCAGTATTTT.